This T cell receptor (beta chain) was identified in a study of blood T cell repertoires in COVID-19. Study-wide background: There were acute and convalescent COVID-19 samples, and they came from the United States, Italy and Spain.

This CDR3 comprises 14 residues. The germline V gene has CDR1 SEHNR and CDR2 FQNEAQ (reference sequence). Trimming pared 1 base from V and 2 bases from J, leaving 6 bases between. Sequenced by immunoSEQ multiplex PCR; TCRdb stores in-frame clones only, minus some. The sample carries fewer than 300,000 clones, about 81% recorded once. The gene calls are TRBV7-9 and TRBJ1-3; D call uncertain. The sequencing input was peripheral blood. This TCR was recovered from a human donor with COVID-19, enrolled during active disease. The donor label of this sample is uncertain. In DNA, the CDR3 is TGTGCCAGCAGCTTAGGAGGTGCTGGAAACACCATATATTTT. It is translated as CASSLGGAGNTIYF. Based on the CDR3 plus reference TRBV7-9 and TRBJ1-3, the full variable domain is DTGVSQNPRHKITKRGQNVTFRCDPISEHNRLYWYRQTLGQGPEFLTYFQNEAQLEKSRLLSDRFSAERPKGSFSTLEIQRTEQGDSAMYLCASSLGGAGNTIYFGEGSWLTVV.